This T cell receptor (beta chain) was obtained from a study of a mutant IDH1 vaccine in newly diagnosed glioma. Study at large: In some groups vaccination began 4-6 weeks post-radiotherapy; others received it with temozolomide. Most had both radiotherapy and temozolomide beforehand; others had only one. Findings and caveats of the study: Top peripheral T cell clonotype shifts appeared unrelated to pseudoprogression. Roughly 93% of patients showed vaccine-induced immune responses across multiple MHC alleles.

Assay used: immunoSEQ multiplex PCR; TCRdb lists only in-frame clones, some missing. Among some 52,000 clones, about 91% were seen once, and the ten largest hold approximately 2.5%. The germline V gene has CDR1 SNHLY and CDR2 FYNNEI. The CDR3 consists of 11 residues. The J segment lost 3 bases and the V segment lost 10 bases, leaving 3 bases of the junction unmatched. This sample's time point: week 11, during vaccination. Topical imiquimod was applied with each vaccine dose, which held 300 ug of mutant IDH1 20-mer peptide. Concerning this clone itself: The target antigen is unknown.

The rearrangement joins TRBV2 to TRBJ2-7, with 7 bases aligning to TRBD1. This receptor was obtained from a man aged 50 to 59 with glioma. The sample here was PBMCs, taken from a glioma patient whose treatment included an IDH1 peptide vaccine. CDR3 in amino acids: CATGQDYEQYF. CDR3 sequence (DNA): TGTGCCACTGGACAGGACTACGAGCAGTACTTC.